The entry below gives a single TCR beta chain sequence along with its context. Its antigen specificity is not known. Per-nucleotide qualities are absent, and no much larger clonotype sits a single base away. These data originate in a study of T cells in pancreatic ductal adenocarcinoma (dated by TCRdb to 2017 to 2019). As for the study more broadly: To learn about the adaptive T-cell response arising naturally, investigators profiled where tumor-infiltrating CD8+ T cells, together with suppressive cells, were located within resected pancreatic ductal adenocarcinoma, how abundant they were, and what qualities they showed. Study-wide findings and limitations: Because tumors are enriched in CD45RO+ effector T cells rather than naive T cells, which biases toward lower diversity, comparisons of clonality between tumor and blood may be biased. No significant difference in T-cell clonality was found between tumor and blood, with mean clonality of approximately 0.11 in tumors and approximately 0.07 in blood. Blood samples had more total productive templates and 6.5 to 9-fold more unique clonotypes than tumor samples. Because inoperable disease is present at presentation in most pancreatic cancer patients, the resected cohort was biased toward the minority with early-stage disease.

The immunoSEQ hsTCRB kit was used to amplify TCR beta CDR3 regions from genomic DNA. High-throughput TRB CDR3 sequencing was performed on an Illumina HiSeq system. As for how the authors treated the data: Sequencing reads were analyzed with the immunoSEQ software, and nonproductive sequences with premature stops or frame-shifts were excluded. To calculate repertoire clonality, Shannon entropy was normalized by log2 of the number of unique productive sequences, and that value was subtracted from one. In TCRdb, the immuneACCESS table is reduced to in-frame sequences with V and J assigned. These tables do not hold every clone; where another copy was compared, an unresolved V gene accounts for under half, and the others remain unexplained. That table gives V, J and clone size, and the DNA gave D and trimming. Within this sample are about 9,400 clones, with 67% of them counted one time only. The ten largest clones capture around 30% of the sample.

CDR1 is given as SGHRS and CDR2 as YFSETQ, both from the germline V gene. The CDR3 runs 14 amino acids, cysteine and phenylalanine included. Of all the DNA, just the CDR3 is kept, 42 bases in frame from base 1. The germline V and J ends show losses of 0 bases and 7 bases respectively, and no gene match explains 5 bases of the junction. Selected pancreatic ductal adenocarcinoma patients had undergone surgery without neoadjuvant therapy. Resected tumor tissue was collected immediately after surgery into ice-cold media and a portion was flash frozen for DNA and RNA. The DNeasy Blood and Tissue Kit, with Proteinase K and RNase treatment, was used to extract genomic DNA from more than five PBMC specimens and nine or ten flash-frozen tumor specimens.

The receptor comes from a human donor with pancreatic ductal adenocarcinoma. The material sequenced was pancreatic tumor tissue. Recombination linked TRBV5-1 to TRBJ1-1; the junction holds 8 bases that match TRBD1. Read as DNA, the sequence is TGCGCCAGCAGCTTGGGAGACGGACAGGGTGAAGCTTTCTTT. It translates to CASSLGDGQGEAFF.